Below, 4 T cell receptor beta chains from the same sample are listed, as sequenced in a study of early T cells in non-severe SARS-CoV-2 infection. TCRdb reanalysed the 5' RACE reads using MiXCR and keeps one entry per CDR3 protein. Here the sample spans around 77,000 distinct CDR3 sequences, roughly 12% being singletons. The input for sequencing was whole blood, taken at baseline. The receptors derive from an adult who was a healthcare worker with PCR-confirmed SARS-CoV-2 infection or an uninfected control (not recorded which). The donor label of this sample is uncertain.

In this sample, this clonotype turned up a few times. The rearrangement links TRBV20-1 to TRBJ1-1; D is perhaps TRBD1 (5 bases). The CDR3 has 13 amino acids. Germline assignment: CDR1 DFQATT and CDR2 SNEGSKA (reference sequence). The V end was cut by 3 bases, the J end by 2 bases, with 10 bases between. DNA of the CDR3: TGCAGTGCTAGTAACAGGCTAAACACTGAAGCTTTCTTT. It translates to CSASNRLNTEAFF.

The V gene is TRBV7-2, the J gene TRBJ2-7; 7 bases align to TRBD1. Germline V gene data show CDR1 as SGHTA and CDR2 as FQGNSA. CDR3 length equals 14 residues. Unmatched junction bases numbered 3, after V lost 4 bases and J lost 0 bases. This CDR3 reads CASSSGDSSYEQYF. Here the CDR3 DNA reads TGTGCCAGCAGCTCAGGGGACAGCTCCTACGAGCAGTACTTC.

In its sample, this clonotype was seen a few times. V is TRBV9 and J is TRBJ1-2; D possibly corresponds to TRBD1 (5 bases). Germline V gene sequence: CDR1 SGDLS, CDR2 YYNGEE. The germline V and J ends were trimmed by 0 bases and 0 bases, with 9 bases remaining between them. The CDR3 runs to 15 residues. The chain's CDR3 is CASSVGDSSNYGYTF. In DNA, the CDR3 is TGTGCCAGCAGCGTAGGAGACAGCTCTAACTATGGCTACACCTTC. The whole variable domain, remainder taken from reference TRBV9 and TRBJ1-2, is DSGVTQTPKHLITATGQRVTLRCSPRSGDLSVYWYQQSLDQGLQFLIQYYNGEERAKGNILERFSAQQFPDLHSELNLSSLELGDSALYFCASSVGDSSNYGYTFGSGTRLTVV.

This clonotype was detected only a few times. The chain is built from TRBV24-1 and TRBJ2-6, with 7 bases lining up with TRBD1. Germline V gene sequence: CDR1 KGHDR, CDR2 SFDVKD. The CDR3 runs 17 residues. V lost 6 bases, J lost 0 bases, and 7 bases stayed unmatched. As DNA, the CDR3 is TGTGCCACCAGTCCGGGCAGGGGGTTCTCTGGGGCCAACGTCCTGACTTTC. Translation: CATSPGRGFSGANVLTF.